A selection of T cell receptor beta chains follows, all from one sample in a study of cytomegalovirus exposure and HLA in healthy donors. Data came from immunoSEQ multiplex PCR; TCRdb stores just in-frame clones and leaves some out. The sample holds over 85,000 clones, roughly four fifths seen once. Sequencing input: PBMCs. The receptors stem from a man aged 30 to 45 in good health and CMV-seronegative. Both conserved end residues are part of each CDR3. A D gene is named only where the DNA matches it firmly. Part of the rows lack a size; the others show once, few, many or a class for expanded clones.

DNA: TGCAGCGTTGGAGGGGGGGACGGCAATCAGCCCCAGCATTTT
CDR3: CSVGGGDGNQPQHF
D: -
V: TRBV29-1
J: TRBJ1-5
size: -

DNA: TGTGCCAGCAGCTTGTGGGGAGGGAACTACGAGCAGTACTTC
CDR3: CASSLWGGNYEQYF
D: TRBD2
V: TRBV5-6
J: TRBJ2-7
size: few

DNA: TGTGCCAGCAGCCCTGGGGGGGAAATGAACACTGAAGCTTTCTTT
CDR3: CASSPGGEMNTEAFF
D: -
V: TRBV7-3
J: TRBJ1-1
size: many

DNA: TGTGCCAGCGGCTTAAACACTGAAGCTTTCTTT
CDR3: CASGLNTEAFF
D: -
V: TRBV6-6
J: TRBJ1-1
size: -

DNA: TGTGCCAGCAGCTCGACGCGAGGAAGCTCCTACGAGCAGTACTTC
CDR3: CASSSTRGSSYEQYF
D: -
V: TRBV5-5
J: TRBJ2-7
size: -

DNA: TGTGCCAGCAGCTTGGCCGCACCTACAGGGGGGCGGAACACCATATATTTT
CDR3: CASSLAAPTGGRNTIYF
D: TRBD1
V: TRBV5-5
J: TRBJ1-3
size: -

DNA: TGCGCCAGCAGCTTGGCTTACAGGGGGCTGGACTACGAGCAGTACTTC
CDR3: CASSLAYRGLDYEQYF
D: TRBD1
V: TRBV5-1
J: TRBJ2-7
size: -

DNA: TGTGCCAGCAGCCCGGGACAGGGGGCAATGAACACTGAAGCTTTCTTT
CDR3: CASSPGQGAMNTEAFF
D: TRBD1
V: TRBV9
J: TRBJ1-1
size: -

DNA: TGTGCCAGCAGCTTAGTAGGGGCCCCCCAAGAGACCCAGTACTTC
CDR3: CASSLVGAPQETQYF
D: -
V: TRBV7-7
J: TRBJ2-5
size: -

DNA: TGTGCCAGCCGGGCTCGGGGGAGCGGTCGCGATACGCAGTATTTT
CDR3: CASRARGSGRDTQYF
D: -
V: TRBV27
J: TRBJ2-3
size: once

DNA: TGCGCCAGCAGCGGGGACAGTAAGGGCTACACCTTC
CDR3: CASSGDSKGYTF
D: TRBD1
V: TRBV5-1
J: TRBJ1-2
size: few

DNA: TGTGCCAGCAGCTTGGACCCAGATAACTATGGCTACACCTTC
CDR3: CASSLDPDNYGYTF
D: -
V: TRBV5-5
J: TRBJ1-2
size: few

DNA: TGTGCCAGCAGTTTACGGCGGATTAATTCACCCCTCCACTTT
CDR3: CASSLRRINSPLHF
D: -
V: TRBV27
J: TRBJ1-6
size: few

DNA: TGTGCCAGCGAAGGGGGCGGCTATGGCTACACCTTC
CDR3: CASEGGGYGYTF
D: TRBD1
V: TRBV5-6
J: TRBJ1-2
size: -

DNA: TGCGCCAGCAGCTTGGCCCGGGGACAGGGTTTCTACGAGCAGTACTTC
CDR3: CASSLARGQGFYEQYF
D: TRBD1
V: TRBV5-1
J: TRBJ2-7
size: -

DNA: TGTGCCAGCAGCGTTGGGCGGGGGGGCCCTGGGGAGCTGTTTTTT
CDR3: CASSVGRGGPGELFF
D: TRBD2
V: TRBV9
J: TRBJ2-2
size: -

DNA: TGCGCCAGCAGCCGGTATCTTAGCTCCTACAATGAGCAGTTCTTC
CDR3: CASSRYLSSYNEQFF
D: -
V: TRBV4-1
J: TRBJ2-1
size: -

DNA: TGTGCCAGCAGTCCAACAGGGCTACTTAACTATGGCTACACCTTC
CDR3: CASSPTGLLNYGYTF
D: -
V: TRBV6-1
J: TRBJ1-2
size: few

DNA: TGTGCCAGCTCACCCGGGACAGGCTACAATGAGCAGTTCTTC
CDR3: CASSPGTGYNEQFF
D: TRBD1
V: TRBV18
J: TRBJ2-1
size: once

DNA: TGTGCCAGCAGCCAAGAGGGACAGAGCTCCTACGAGCAGTACTTC
CDR3: CASSQEGQSSYEQYF
D: TRBD1
V: TRBV4-2
J: TRBJ2-7
size: -

DNA: TGTGCCAGCAGCCGAACAGGGTCCAATGGCTACACCTTC
CDR3: CASSRTGSNGYTF
D: -
V: TRBV5-6
J: TRBJ1-2
size: -

DNA: TGCGCCAGCGGGCAACCTGGCACTGAAGCTTTCTTT
CDR3: CASGQPGTEAFF
D: -
V: TRBV5-1
J: TRBJ1-1
size: -

DNA: TGTGCCAGCAGTTTAAAGGGGACAGGGTCCTACGAGCAGTACTTC
CDR3: CASSLKGTGSYEQYF
D: TRBD1
V: TRBV27
J: TRBJ2-7
size: -

DNA: TGCGCCAGCAGCCAAGCGATCTCAGGGAAGGGTCAGCCCCAGCATTTT
CDR3: CASSQAISGKGQPQHF
D: -
V: TRBV4-3
J: TRBJ1-5
size: -

DNA: TGTGCCAGTAGCCGACAGGGTATGGATCAGCCCCAGCATTTT
CDR3: CASSRQGMDQPQHF
D: TRBD1
V: TRBV19
J: TRBJ1-5
size: -

DNA: TGTGCCAGCCGAGAAGGATGGGGGGTTGAAAAACTGTTTTTT
CDR3: CASREGWGVEKLFF
D: -
V: TRBV25-1
J: TRBJ1-4
size: -

DNA: TGTTCCAGCAGCCTTGGGACAGGAAAAGAGACCCAGTACTTC
CDR3: CSSSLGTGKETQYF
D: TRBD1
V: TRBV7-9
J: TRBJ2-5
size: -

DNA: TGTGCCAGCTCACCCTCCTACGTGGGGGAGGATGAAGCTTTCTTT
CDR3: CASSPSYVGEDEAFF
D: -
V: TRBV18
J: TRBJ1-1
size: once

DNA: TGCGCCAGCAGCCATAAGTCCATAGCGGGGGTTTTTCCTTACACAGATACGCAGTATTTT
CDR3: CASSHKSIAGVFPYTDTQYF
D: TRBD2
V: TRBV4-3
J: TRBJ2-3
size: -

DNA: TGTGCCAGCAGTTTTACAGGGGGCGCGACTGAAGCTTTCTTT
CDR3: CASSFTGGATEAFF
D: TRBD1
V: TRBV27
J: TRBJ1-1
size: few

DNA: TGTGCCAGCAGCTCCTCCGGGACTAGCGGATTTCAAGAGACCCAGTACTTC
CDR3: CASSSSGTSGFQETQYF
D: TRBD2
V: TRBV5-4
J: TRBJ2-5
size: -

DNA: TGTGCCAGCAGAGCAAGCGGGGGGACCTACAATGAGCAGTTCTTC
CDR3: CASRASGGTYNEQFF
D: TRBD2
V: TRBV2
J: TRBJ2-1
size: -

DNA: TGTGCCAGGAGACTAGCGGGCTACAATGAGCAGTTCTTC
CDR3: CARRLAGYNEQFF
D: TRBD2
V: TRBV2
J: TRBJ2-1
size: -

DNA: TGTGCCACCAGCAGAGAGGAGGTGGTCCAGTACTTC
CDR3: CATSREEVVQYF
D: -
V: TRBV15
J: TRBJ2-5
size: -

DNA: TGTGCCAGTAGTATACCCCCAGGGGAAAAACTGTTTTTT
CDR3: CASSIPPGEKLFF
D: -
V: TRBV19
J: TRBJ1-4
size: -

DNA: TGTGCCAGCAGCCCTACCCCAGGGACAGATACGCAGTATTTT
CDR3: CASSPTPGTDTQYF
D: -
V: TRBV7-6
J: TRBJ2-3
size: -

DNA: TGCGCCAGCAGCACCCAGGGAACAGGCACTGAAGCTTTCTTT
CDR3: CASSTQGTGTEAFF
D: -
V: TRBV5-1
J: TRBJ1-1
size: -

DNA: TGTGCCAGCAGCCCCCGGGGGTCGGATCAGCCCCAGCATTTT
CDR3: CASSPRGSDQPQHF
D: -
V: TRBV9
J: TRBJ1-5
size: -

DNA: TGTGCCAGTAGTACGACAGCCTGGGCGAACACTGAAGCTTTCTTT
CDR3: CASSTTAWANTEAFF
D: -
V: TRBV19
J: TRBJ1-1
size: -

DNA: TGTGCCACCAGAGTAGGGACAGGCAATTCACCCCTCCACTTT
CDR3: CATRVGTGNSPLHF
D: TRBD1
V: TRBV28
J: TRBJ1-6
size: -

DNA: TGTGCCAGCAGCATCCAAGATACAGGGCACACTGAAGCTTTCTTT
CDR3: CASSIQDTGHTEAFF
D: -
V: TRBV9
J: TRBJ1-1
size: once

DNA: TGTGCCAGCAGCTTGGAAGGGGGAACCTATGGCTACACCTTC
CDR3: CASSLEGGTYGYTF
D: -
V: TRBV5-4
J: TRBJ1-2
size: -

DNA: TGTGCCAGCAGCTTACGGCCTAGCGGGAGTGCCGGGGAGCTGTTTTTT
CDR3: CASSLRPSGSAGELFF
D: TRBD2
V: TRBV7-3
J: TRBJ2-2
size: -

DNA: TGTGCTAGTGGTCCTCGCCTAGCGGGAGTGGAGACCCAGTACTTC
CDR3: CASGPRLAGVETQYF
D: TRBD2
V: TRBV12-5
J: TRBJ2-5
size: -

DNA: TGCGCCAGCAGTGACGACAGGGTTTTGGAGACCCAGTACTTC
CDR3: CASSDDRVLETQYF
D: TRBD1
V: TRBV10-1
J: TRBJ2-5
size: -